The present T cell receptor (beta chain) was sequenced within a study of blood T cell repertoires in COVID-19. In the study overall: Sample material is recorded as cDNA or gDNA derived from T cells, B-cell-depleted T cells, or PBMCs.

Only in-frame clones appear in the TCRdb table, and some are missing; sequencing was by immunoSEQ multiplex PCR. Here the sample spans about 110,000 clones, approximately 92% being singletons. There are 13 residues in the CDR3. Trimming took 0 bases from V and 7 from J, leaving 10 bases between them. Germline V gene data show CDR1 as SGDLS and CDR2 as YYNGEE. The chain couples TRBV9 to TRBJ1-2; D is unclear. This TCR came from an elderly woman with acute or convalescent COVID-19. Sequencing used peripheral blood. CDR3 DNA sequence: TGTGCCAGCAGCGTAGTGGGAGGCGGTGGCTACACCTTC. Protein product: CASSVVGGGGYTF.